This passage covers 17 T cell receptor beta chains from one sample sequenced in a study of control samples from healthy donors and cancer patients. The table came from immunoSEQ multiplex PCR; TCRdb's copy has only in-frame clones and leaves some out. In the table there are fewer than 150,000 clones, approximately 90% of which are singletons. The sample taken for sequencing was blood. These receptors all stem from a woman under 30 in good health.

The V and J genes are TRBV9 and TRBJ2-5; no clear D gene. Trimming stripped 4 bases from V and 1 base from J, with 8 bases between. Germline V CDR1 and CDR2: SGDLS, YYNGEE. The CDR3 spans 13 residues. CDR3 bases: TGTGCCAGCAGCCCCATGAGCCAAGAGACCCAGTACTTC. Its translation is CASSPMSQETQYF.

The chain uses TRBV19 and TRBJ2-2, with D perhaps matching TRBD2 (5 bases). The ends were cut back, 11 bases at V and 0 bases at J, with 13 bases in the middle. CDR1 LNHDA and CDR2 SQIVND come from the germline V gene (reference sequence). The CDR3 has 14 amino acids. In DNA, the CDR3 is TGTGCCGTTCGGACTGGGGCGAACACCGGGGAGCTGTTTTTT. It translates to CAVRTGANTGELFF.

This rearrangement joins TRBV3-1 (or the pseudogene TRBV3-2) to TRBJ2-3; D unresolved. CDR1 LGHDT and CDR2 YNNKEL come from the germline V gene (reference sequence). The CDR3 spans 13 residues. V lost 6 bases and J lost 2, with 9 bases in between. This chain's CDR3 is CASRPPFTDTQYF. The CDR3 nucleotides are TGTGCCAGCAGACCGCCCTTCACAGATACGCAGTATTTT.

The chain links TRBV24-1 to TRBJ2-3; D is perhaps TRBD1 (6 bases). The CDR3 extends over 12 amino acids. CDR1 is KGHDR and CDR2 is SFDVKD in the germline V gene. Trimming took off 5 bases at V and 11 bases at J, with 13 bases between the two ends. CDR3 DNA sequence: TGTGCCACCAGTGGAGACAGGTTTTGGCAGTATTTT. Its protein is CATSGDRFWQYF.

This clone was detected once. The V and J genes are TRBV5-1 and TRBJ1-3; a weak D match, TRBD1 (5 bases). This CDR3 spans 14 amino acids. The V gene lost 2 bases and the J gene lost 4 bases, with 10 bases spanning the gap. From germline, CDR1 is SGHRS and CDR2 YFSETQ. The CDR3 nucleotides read TGCGCCAGCAGCTTAGGGGCGACGGGAAACACCATATATTTT. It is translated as CASSLGATGNTIYF.

In nucleotides, the CDR3 is TGTGCCAGCTTGGACGCGGCTTTCTTT. Translation gives CASLDAAFF. The chain is built from TRBV9 and TRBJ1-1; the D is unclear. Germline V lookup: CDR1 SGDLS, CDR2 YYNGEE. Trimming took off 7 bases at V and 11 bases at J, with 9 bases between the two ends. The CDR3 is 9 residues long.

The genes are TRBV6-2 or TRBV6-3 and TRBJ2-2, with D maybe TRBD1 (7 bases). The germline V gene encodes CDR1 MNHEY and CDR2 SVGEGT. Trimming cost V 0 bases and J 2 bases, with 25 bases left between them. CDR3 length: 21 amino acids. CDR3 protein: CASSYSLIMRGGGLNTGELFF. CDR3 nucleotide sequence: TGTGCCAGCAGTTACTCCTTAATTATGCGTGGAGGGGGCCTTAACACCGGGGAGCTGTTTTTT.

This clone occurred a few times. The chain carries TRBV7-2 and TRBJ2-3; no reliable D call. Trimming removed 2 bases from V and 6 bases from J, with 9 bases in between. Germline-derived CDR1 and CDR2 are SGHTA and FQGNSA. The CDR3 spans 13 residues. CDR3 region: CASSLNYADTQYF. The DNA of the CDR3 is TGTGCCAGCAGCTTAAATTACGCTGATACGCAGTATTTT.

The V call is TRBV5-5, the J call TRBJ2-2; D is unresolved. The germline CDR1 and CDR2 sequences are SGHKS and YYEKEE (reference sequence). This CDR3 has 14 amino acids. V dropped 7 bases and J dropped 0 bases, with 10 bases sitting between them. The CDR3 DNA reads TGTGCCAGCGGATACCAGCCGAACACCGGGGAGCTGTTTTTT. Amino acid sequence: CASGYQPNTGELFF.

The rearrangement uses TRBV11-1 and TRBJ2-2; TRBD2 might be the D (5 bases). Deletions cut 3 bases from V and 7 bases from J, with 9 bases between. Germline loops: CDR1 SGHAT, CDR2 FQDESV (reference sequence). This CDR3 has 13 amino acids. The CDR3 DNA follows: TGTGCCAGCAGCTTGATAGCGAACGGGGAGCTGTTTTTT. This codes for CASSLIANGELFF.

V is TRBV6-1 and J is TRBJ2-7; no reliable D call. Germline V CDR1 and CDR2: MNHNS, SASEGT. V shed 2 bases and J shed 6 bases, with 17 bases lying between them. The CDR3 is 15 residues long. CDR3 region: CASSERYLPWSEQYF. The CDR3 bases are TGTGCCAGCAGTGAACGGTACCTACCCTGGTCCGAGCAGTACTTC.

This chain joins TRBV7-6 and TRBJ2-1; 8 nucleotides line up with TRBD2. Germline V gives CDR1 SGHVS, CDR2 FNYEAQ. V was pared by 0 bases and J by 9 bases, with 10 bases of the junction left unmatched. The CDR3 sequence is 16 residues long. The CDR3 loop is CASSLAGSGTMSEQFF. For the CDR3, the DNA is TGTGCCAGCAGCTTAGCAGGTAGCGGGACTATGAGTGAGCAGTTCTTC.

Here the CDR3 DNA reads TGTGCCAGCAGTTTAACTCTATACAATGAGCAGTTCTTC. Protein: CASSLTLYNEQFF. The chain combines TRBV12-3 or TRBV12-4 with TRBJ2-1; no firm D call. V was trimmed by 2 bases and J by 4 bases, leaving 6 bases between them. The CDR3 runs to 13 residues.

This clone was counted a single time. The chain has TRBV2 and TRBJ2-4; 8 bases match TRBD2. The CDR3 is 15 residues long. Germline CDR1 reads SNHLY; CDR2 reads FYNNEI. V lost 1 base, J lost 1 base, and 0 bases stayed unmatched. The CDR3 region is CASSEVAGAKNIQYF. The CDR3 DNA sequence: TGTGCCAGCAGTGAAGTAGCGGGGGCCAAAAACATTCAGTACTTC. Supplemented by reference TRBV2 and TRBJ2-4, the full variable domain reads EPEVTQTPSHQVTQMGQEVILRCVPISNHLYFYWYRQILGQKVEFLVSFYNNEISEKSEIFDDQFSVERPDGSNFTLKIRSTKLEDSAMYFCASSEVAGAKNIQYFGAGTRLSVL.

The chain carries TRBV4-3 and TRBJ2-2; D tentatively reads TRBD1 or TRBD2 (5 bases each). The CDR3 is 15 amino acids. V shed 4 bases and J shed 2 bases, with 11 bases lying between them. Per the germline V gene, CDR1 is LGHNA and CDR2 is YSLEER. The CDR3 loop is CASSPEGYNTGELFF. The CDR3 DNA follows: TGCGCCAGCAGCCCAGAGGGGTATAACACCGGGGAGCTGTTTTTT.

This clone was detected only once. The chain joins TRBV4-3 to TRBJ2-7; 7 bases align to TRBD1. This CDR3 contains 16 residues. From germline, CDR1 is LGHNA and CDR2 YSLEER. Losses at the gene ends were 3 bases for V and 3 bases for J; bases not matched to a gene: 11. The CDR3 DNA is TGCGCCAGCAGCCACACAGCCGGGACAGAGCTCTACGAGCAGTACTTC. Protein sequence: CASSHTAGTELYEQYF.

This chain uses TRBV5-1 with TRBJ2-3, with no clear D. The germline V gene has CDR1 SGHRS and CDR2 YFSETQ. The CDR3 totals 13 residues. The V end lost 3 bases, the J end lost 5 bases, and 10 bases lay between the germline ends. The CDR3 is CASSSLSLDTQYF. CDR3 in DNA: TGCGCCAGCAGCTCCCTCAGTCTAGATACGCAGTATTTT.